Shown below are 19 T cell receptor beta chains from a single sample sequenced in a study of early T cells in non-severe SARS-CoV-2 infection. TCRdb processed the 5' RACE reads anew with MiXCR; each CDR3 protein has one entry. The sample contains about 83,000 distinct CDR3 sequences, about 9.4% of which appear only once. The material sequenced was whole blood, taken at baseline. The receptors stem from an adult who was a healthcare worker with PCR-confirmed SARS-CoV-2 infection or an uninfected control (not recorded which).

The table lists this clonotype with many counts. This rearrangement joins TRBV2 to TRBJ2-7; no definite D call. Germline CDR1 reads SNHLY; CDR2 reads FYNNEI. This CDR3 has 14 amino acids. Trimming stripped 7 bases from V and 4 bases from J, with 17 bases between. CDR3 region: CASTTPAVGYEQYF. As DNA, the CDR3 is TGTGCCAGCACTACCCCTGCAGTGGGGTACGAGCAGTACTTC.

The V and J genes are TRBV5-3 and TRBJ2-1; 10 bases agree with TRBD1. TRBV5-3 is classed as an ORF, of uncertain function. V shed 2 bases, J shed 8 bases, and the junction held 7 bases outside the gene matches. The CDR3 is 15 residues long. The CDR3 DNA sequence: TGTGCCAGAAGCTTCCCTCGGACAGGGGGTTATGAGCAGTTCTTC. Translating it yields CARSFPRTGGYEQFF.

The chain employs TRBV18 and TRBJ2-5, with 9 bases matching TRBD2. Trimming at V came to 4 bases and at J to 4 bases, leaving 13 bases not matched to a gene. This CDR3 is built from 17 residues. The germline gives CDR1 KGHSH, CDR2 LQKENI. For the CDR3, the DNA is TGTGCCAGCTCACGCTACACCATAGCGGGAGCGGGAGAGACCCAGTACTTC. Residues: CASSRYTIAGAGETQYF.

This clonotype has ten or more counts. This chain connects TRBV9 to TRBJ2-5; 8 bases are a match to TRBD1. Trimming cost V 2 bases and J 4 bases; bases outside gene matches: 1. This CDR3 region has 13 residues. Germline V gene lookup returns CDR1 SGDLS and CDR2 YYNGEE. CDR3: CASSVGTGETQYF. The CDR3 bases are TGTGCCAGCAGCGTCGGGACAGGAGAGACCCAGTACTTC.

Ten or more counts support this clonotype. The rearrangement links TRBV28 to TRBJ2-1; D is unclear. CDR1 and CDR2 from the germline V gene are MDHEN and SYDVKM. CDR3 length: 13 amino acids. V lost 6 bases and J 5 bases, leaving 11 bases between the germline ends. The CDR3 nucleotides are TGTGCCAGCAGCCTTGGCACGGACAATGAGCAGTTCTTC. Its translation: CASSLGTDNEQFF.

The genes are TRBV5-1 and TRBJ2-1; TRBD2 might be the D (6 bases). V lost 0 bases, J lost 1 base, and 8 bases lay in between. The CDR3 totals 15 residues. CDR1 SGHRS and CDR2 YFSETQ come from the germline V gene. The CDR3 here is CASSLEAGSYNEQFF. CDR3 DNA sequence: TGCGCCAGCAGCTTGGAGGCGGGGTCCTACAATGAGCAGTTCTTC.

This clonotype was recorded a few times. The chain carries TRBV27 and TRBJ1-1; TRBD1 might be the D (6 bases). Germline V gene sequence: CDR1 MNHEY, CDR2 SMNVEV (reference sequence). V lost 3 bases and J 4 bases, leaving 9 bases between the germline ends. The CDR3 is 13 amino acids. The CDR3 here is CASSFGQITEAFF. Written as DNA, the CDR3 is TGTGCCAGCAGTTTTGGACAGATCACTGAAGCTTTCTTT.

On this clonotype: A much larger clone is a single base away; this may be a read error. The chain couples TRBV5-1 to TRBJ2-3, with no clear D. This CDR3 has 14 amino acids. The V gene's germline CDR1 is SGHRS and CDR2 YFSETQ. The V end was cut by 0 bases, the J end by 2 bases, with 7 bases between. This chain's CDR3 is CASSLATNTDTQYF. CDR3 DNA: TGCGCCAGCAGCTTGGCCACGAACACAGATACGCAGTATTTT.

This chain connects TRBV7-6 to TRBJ2-1; 9 bases agree with TRBD1. Germline assignment: CDR1 SGHVS and CDR2 FNYEAQ. CDR3 size: 15 residues. V was pared by 4 bases and J by 7 bases, with 8 bases of the junction left unmatched. CDR3: CASSSLTGGLNEQFF. CDR3 coding DNA: TGTGCCAGCAGCTCCCTGACAGGGGGTCTGAATGAGCAGTTCTTC. Using reference TRBV7-6 and TRBJ2-1 for the parts outside the CDR3, the full variable domain is GAGVSQSPRYKVTKRGQDVALRCDPISGHVSLYWYRQALGQGPEFLTYFNYEAQQDKSGLPNDRFSAERPEGSISTLTIQRTEQRDSAMYRCASSSLTGGLNEQFFGPGTRLTVL.

This clonotype was detected a few times. The chain carries TRBV14 and TRBJ1-1; perhaps TRBD1 as D (6 bases). Trimming removed 4 bases at V and 1 base at J, with 10 bases between. This CDR3 is built from 14 residues. Germline CDR1 is SGHDN and CDR2 is FVKESK. CDR3 coding DNA: TGTGCCAGCAGCCGCTTACAGGGGAACACTGAAGCTTTCTTT. Its translation: CASSRLQGNTEAFF.

At least ten counts were recorded for this clonotype. The chain combines TRBV28 with TRBJ2-1; maybe TRBD2 (7 bases). V was shortened by 8 bases and J by 5 bases, with 22 bases between the two germline ends. The CDR3 extends over 16 amino acids. Germline-derived CDR1 and CDR2 are MDHEN and SYDVKM. The CDR3 protein is CASWGGRGTTNNEQFF. CDR3 sequence (DNA): TGTGCCAGCTGGGGGGGTAGAGGGACAACTAACAATGAGCAGTTCTTC.

The chain combines TRBV3-1 with TRBJ1-1; D is perhaps TRBD1 (6 bases). The CDR3 is made up of 15 amino acids. CDR1 and CDR2 from the germline V gene are LGHDT and YNNKEL (reference sequence). Between the trimmed V and J ends, which lost 2 bases and 1 base, there was a span of 11 bases. CDR3 amino acids: CASSQTGTRNTEAFF. CDR3 nucleotide sequence: TGTGCCAGCAGCCAAACCGGGACAAGGAACACTGAAGCTTTCTTT.

The rearrangement joins TRBV5-1 to TRBJ2-7, with TRBD1 matching 7 bases. V gave up 6 bases and J gave up 5 bases; unmatched junction bases: 11. Germline V gene lookup returns CDR1 SGHRS and CDR2 YFSETQ. CDR3 size: 14 residues. CDR3 DNA: TGCGCCAGCAATTCCGGGACAGTCGCCAACGAGCAGTACTTC. Translation gives CASNSGTVANEQYF.

J is TRBJ1-2 and V is TRBV9; possibly TRBD1 for D (6 bases). V was trimmed by 2 bases and J by 5 bases, leaving 10 bases between them. The CDR3 loop spans 13 amino acids. Germline lookup yields CDR1 SGDLS and CDR2 YYNGEE. CDR3: CASSVDSEYGYTF. DNA for the CDR3: TGTGCCAGCAGCGTGGACAGCGAGTATGGCTACACCTTC.

There are a few counts of this clonotype. The V gene is TRBV4-1, the J gene TRBJ2-1; D unclear. The germline V and J ends were trimmed by 0 bases and 9 bases, with 12 bases remaining between them. Germline values: CDR1 MGHRA, CDR2 YSYEKL. The CDR3 totals 14 residues. CDR3 loop: CASSQDRSWTEQFF. The CDR3 DNA sequence: TGCGCCAGCAGCCAAGATAGATCCTGGACTGAGCAGTTCTTC.

The chain is built from TRBV20-1 and TRBJ2-7; a weak D match, TRBD1 (5 bases). V lost 5 bases, J lost 5 bases, and 10 bases lay in between. The CDR3 runs to 11 residues. Germline V gives CDR1 DFQATT, CDR2 SNEGSKA (reference sequence). The CDR3 is CSAAQGNEQYF. CDR3 coding DNA: TGCAGTGCTGCTCAGGGAAACGAGCAGTACTTC.

The table lists this clonotype with many counts. The chain employs TRBV5-4 and TRBJ1-6, with a weak D call TRBD1 (6 bases). The CDR3 has 15 amino acids. Germline-derived CDR1 and CDR2 are SGHNT and YYREEE (reference sequence). The V and J ends lost 3 bases and 7 bases respectively, with 14 bases between them. The CDR3 here is CASSSTDRTNSPLHF. For the CDR3, the DNA is TGTGCCAGCAGCTCCACTGACAGGACAAATTCACCCCTCCACTTT.

The table lists this clonotype with a few counts. The CDR3 sequence is CASSQASSTEQYF. Here the CDR3 DNA reads TGTGCCAGCAGCCAAGCCTCCTCTACTGAGCAGTACTTC. The rearrangement links TRBV4-2 to TRBJ2-7, with no clear D. The V end lost 1 base, the J end lost 7 bases, and 11 bases lay between the germline ends. CDR3 length: 13 amino acids. CDR1 LGHNA and CDR2 YNFKEQ come from the germline V gene.

This clonotype showed up many times. The chain combines TRBV15 with TRBJ2-7; 9 nucleotides match TRBD2. The CDR3 sequence is 15 residues long. Germline CDR1 and CDR2: LNHNV and YYDKDF (reference sequence). V was pared by 0 bases and J by 4 bases, with 4 bases of the junction left unmatched. CDR3 amino acids: CATSRDYTSGYEQYF. The CDR3 region has the DNA TGTGCCACCAGCAGAGATTACACTAGCGGGTACGAGCAGTACTTC.